A single sample gave rise to the 14 T cell receptor beta chains below, sequenced in a study of cytomegalovirus exposure and HLA in healthy donors. 60 Vbeta and 13 Jbeta primers were used in PCR. Sequencing used immunoSEQ multiplex PCR; TCRdb keeps in-frame clones, though not all of them. The sample carries some 170,000 clones, 80% recorded once. The specimen was PBMCs. These receptors were taken from a man in his late teens or twenties in good health and CMV-seropositive.

The rearrangement uses TRBV7-2 and TRBJ2-5; TRBD2 matches at 10 bases. J was trimmed by 4 bases and V by 1 base; bases with no gene match: 3. Germline CDR1 and CDR2: SGHTA and FQGNSA. There are 15 residues in the CDR3. The CDR3 region is CASSLVPSGRETQYF. CDR3 sequence (DNA): TGTGCCAGCAGCTTAGTTCCTAGCGGGAGAGAGACCCAGTACTTC.

The chain employs TRBV2 and TRBJ1-4; D is undetermined. Trimming pared 4 bases from V and 8 bases from J, leaving 17 bases between. CDR3 length equals 15 residues. Looked up from germline, CDR1 is SNHLY and CDR2 is FYNNEI. DNA of the CDR3: TGTGCCAGCAGTGGTCAGAGGGTGGTTGAGGAAAAACTGTTTTTT. Its protein product is CASSGQRVVEEKLFF.

V usage is TRBV7-2 and J usage is TRBJ2-7, with D possibly matching TRBD2 (5 bases). CDR1 and CDR2 from the germline V gene are SGHTA and FQGNSA. V dropped 2 bases and J dropped 0 bases, with 8 bases sitting between them. The CDR3 spans 14 residues. The CDR3 spells CASSLKGDSYEQYF. CDR3 nucleotide sequence: TGTGCCAGCAGCTTAAAGGGAGACTCCTACGAGCAGTACTTC.

V usage is TRBV4-3 and J usage is TRBJ2-2; weak D call: TRBD2 (5 bases). Germline CDR1 and CDR2: LGHNA and YSLEER. CDR3 length: 16 residues. The V and J ends lost 0 bases and 1 base respectively, with 9 bases between them. The DNA of the CDR3 is TGCGCCAGCAGCCAAGATGTCGGGGAGAACACCGGGGAGCTGTTTTTT. Its translation: CASSQDVGENTGELFF.

The chain uses TRBV11-2 and TRBJ1-4, with TRBD1 matching over 8 bases. Germline-derived CDR1 and CDR2 are SGHAT and FQNNGV. V trimming: 2 bases; J trimming: 7 bases; junction bases outside the gene matches: 6. The CDR3 has 15 residues. CDR3 region: CASSLLQGALEKLFF. The CDR3 DNA is TGTGCCAGCAGCTTATTGCAGGGGGCGCTTGAAAAACTGTTTTTT. Looking up the rest from reference TRBV11-2 and TRBJ1-4 gives the full variable domain: EAGVAQSPRYKIIEKRQSVAFWCNPISGHATLYWYQQILGQGPKLLIQFQNNGVVDDSQLPKDRFSAERLKGVDSTLKIQPAKLEDSAVYLCASSLLQGALEKLFFGSGTQLSVL.

The V and J genes are TRBV18 and TRBJ2-1, with 7 bases aligning to TRBD2. CDR1 KGHSH and CDR2 LQKENI come from the germline V gene. This CDR3 has 15 residues. V lost 2 bases, J lost 5 bases, and 6 bases stayed unmatched. The CDR3 is CASSPVTSSHNEQFF. CDR3 nucleotide sequence: TGTGCCAGCTCACCAGTGACTAGCAGCCACAATGAGCAGTTCTTC. The variable domain in full, with the rest retrieved from reference TRBV18 and TRBJ2-1, is NAGVMQNPRHLVRRRGQEARLRCSPMKGHSHVYWYRQLPEEGLKFMVYLQKENIIDESGMPKERFSAEFPKEGPSILRIQQVVRGDSAAYFCASSPVTSSHNEQFFGPGTRLTVL.

The chain couples TRBV19 to TRBJ2-2, with 11 nucleotides matching TRBD2. This CDR3 region has 15 residues. V gave up 5 bases and J gave up 7 bases; unmatched junction bases: 6. In germline, CDR1 is LNHDA, CDR2 SQIVND (reference sequence). This CDR3 reads CASSFRTSGFGELFF. The CDR3 DNA is TGTGCCAGTAGTTTCAGGACTAGCGGGTTCGGGGAGCTGTTTTTT.

This clone was seen a single time. V and J are TRBV9 and TRBJ2-2; D not resolved. Germline V gene data show CDR1 as SGDLS and CDR2 as YYNGEE. The ends were cut back, 3 bases at V and 6 bases at J, with 9 bases in the middle. The CDR3 totals 13 residues. As DNA, the CDR3 is TGTGCCAGCAGCGAGACACCCTCCGGGGAGCTGTTTTTT. This sequence encodes CASSETPSGELFF. Combining the CDR3 with reference TRBV9 and TRBJ2-2 gives the whole variable domain DSGVTQTPKHLITATGQRVTLRCSPRSGDLSVYWYQQSLDQGLQFLIQYYNGEERAKGNILERFSAQQFPDLHSELNLSSLELGDSALYFCASSETPSGELFFGEGSRLTVL.

This chain joins TRBV6-5 and TRBJ2-7; TRBD1 matches 12 bases. Germline CDR1 is MNHEY and CDR2 is SVGAGI. This CDR3 is 15 amino acids long. The ends lost 6 bases at V and 6 bases at J; junction bases unmatched: 9. CDR3 DNA sequence: TGTGCCAGCAGCCATAATCCGGGACAGGGGGCCGAGCAGTACTTC. It translates to CASSHNPGQGAEQYF.

V usage is TRBV10-3 and J usage is TRBJ1-1; 8 bases agree with TRBD1. CDR3 length: 16 amino acids. The germline gives CDR1 ENHRY, CDR2 SYGVKD. V gave up 6 bases and J gave up 3 bases; unmatched junction bases: 12. CDR3 bases: TGTGCCATCAGGGCGGCGACAGGGGAGGAGTACACTGAAGCTTTCTTT. This sequence encodes CAIRAATGEEYTEAFF.

This clone was picked up a small number of times. This chain uses TRBV10-3 with TRBJ2-5; TRBD1 aligns across 7 bases. CDR1 and CDR2 (germline): ENHRY, SYGVKD. V was pared by 6 bases and J by 2 bases, with 9 bases of the junction left unmatched. The CDR3 loop spans 15 amino acids. CDR3 DNA: TGTGCCATCAGCGCCAGGGGGACACAGCAAGAGACCCAGTACTTC. It yields the protein CAISARGTQQETQYF.

This chain connects TRBV9 to TRBJ1-2; the D is unclear. V lost 0 bases and J lost 0, with 9 bases in between. This CDR3 has 15 residues. Germline-derived CDR1 and CDR2 are SGDLS and YYNGEE. CDR3 coding DNA: TGTGCCAGCAGCGTAGCTGGCACGTCTAACTATGGCTACACCTTC. Encoded protein: CASSVAGTSNYGYTF.

This clone was counted a single time. V gene TRBV7-6 combines with J gene TRBJ2-7; 7 bases match TRBD2. CDR3 length equals 14 residues. Germline V lookup: CDR1 SGHVS, CDR2 FNYEAQ. Trimming removed 0 bases from V and 5 bases from J; junction bases left unmatched: 4. In nucleotides, the CDR3 is TGTGCCAGCAGCTTAGCGGGAGGGTTGGACGAGCAGTACTTC. It translates to CASSLAGGLDEQYF.

The chain joins TRBV4-1 to TRBJ1-5, with 8 positions matching TRBD1. CDR1 is MGHRA, CDR2 YSYEKL, per germline. CDR3 length: 17 residues. With 6 bases clipped from V and 3 bases from J, the junction kept 13 bases outside the gene matches. CDR3 in DNA: TGCGCCAGCAGTCTAGCGTTACTGGGACAGGCCAATCAGCCCCAGCATTTT. Translation gives CASSLALLGQANQPQHF.